The clone carrying this TCR beta chain was found a few times. Its antigen is still unknown. Primed by a sample-barcoded 5' primer and a J-beta primer mix, a second PCR proceeded for roughly 6 to 12 cycles. MiXCR was run by TCRdb on the 5' RACE reads, yielding one entry per CDR3 protein. This sample has roughly 930,000 distinct CDR3 sequences, with about 48% found just once. This sample was included in a study of blood T cells in healthy people across ages. Study results and caveats: Estimated diversity, derived from one million T cells, was regarded as an underestimate. Samples with more naive T cells showed higher observed beta diversity.

The donors, aged roughly 6 to 95, were healthy Caucasians from Russia. Samples each had at least 6 micrograms of total RNA extracted. CDR1 and CDR2 (germline): SGHTA, FQGNSA. V was clipped by 2 bases and J by 0 bases, with 14 bases between them. The CDR3 loop spans 17 amino acids. The genes are TRBV7-2 and TRBJ2-1; D gene ambiguous. This sequence originates from a young man in good health. Sequenced material: blood. CDR3 sequence: CASSLPTAPSSYNEQFF. CDR3 DNA sequence: TGTGCCAGCAGCTTACCTACGGCGCCAAGCTCCTACAATGAGCAGTTCTTC.